This TCR beta chain came from a study of OX40 agonist ivuxolimab in advanced cancers. TCRdb's table, derived via immunoSEQ multiplex PCR, lists solely in-frame clones and lacks some. The sample yields under 65,000 clones, roughly nine tenths seen once. Study-level findings and limits: CD4+ and CD8+ blood T cells expanded clonally by week 6 at 0.1 to 3.0 mg/kg.

With regard to this clone: What it binds is not known.

The CDR3 contains 17 residues. V was pared by 1 base and J by 5 bases, with 18 bases between. Germline CDR1 LGHNA, CDR2 YSLEER. The sample here was CD4+ or CD8+ T cells sorted from blood, taken in a trial of the OX40 agonist ivuxolimab. This chain uses TRBV4-3 with TRBJ2-1; D unclear. This clonotype was sampled from an adult with an advanced solid tumor such as melanoma, head and neck, liver or kidney cancer. This CDR3 is CASSQGTGNMFDNEQFF. In DNA, the CDR3 is TGCGCCAGCAGCCAAGGAACGGGTAATATGTTCGACAATGAGCAGTTCTTC.